Listed here are 4 T cell receptor beta chains from one sample, sequenced in a study of T-cell reconstitution after alpha-beta-depleted transplantation in children. A library of TCRbeta sequences, prepared with unique molecular identifiers, was generated. MiXCR was run by TCRdb on the PCR reads, yielding one entry per CDR3 protein. Altogether about 480,000 distinct CDR3 sequences are present, approximately 13% being singletons, with the ten largest covering about 5%. Here the sequenced sample was PBMCs from the stem cell graft donor, taken from the stem cell graft. These receptors originate from a human donor who donated a stem cell graft to a child with combined immunodeficiency.

There are a few counts of this clonotype. The chain combines TRBV20-1 with TRBJ2-1; TRBD1 agrees at 7 bases. Germline CDR1 is DFQATT and CDR2 is SNEGSKA (reference sequence). This CDR3 is 16 amino acids long. V lost 6 bases and J lost 9; bases outside the gene matches: 20. The CDR3 loop reads CSATLPSGTVAAEQFF. In DNA form, the CDR3 reads TGCAGTGCCACTCTCCCCTCCGGGACAGTCGCGGCTGAGCAGTTCTTC.

In its sample, this clonotype was seen a few times. The chain combines TRBV16 with TRBJ2-7; D gene uncertain. V was shortened by 1 base and J by 1 base, with 8 bases between the two germline ends. The V gene's germline CDR1 is KGHSY and CDR2 FQNENV. The CDR3 is made up of 14 amino acids. The CDR3 nucleotides are TGTGCCAGCAGCCAATTTACGGTGTCCTACGAGCAGTACTTC. Translating gives CASSQFTVSYEQYF. The complete variable domain, with remaining parts taken from reference TRBV16 and TRBJ2-7, reads GEEVAQTPKHLVRGEGQKAKLYCAPIKGHSYVFWYQQVLKNEFKFLISFQNENVFDETGMPKERFSAKCLPNSPCSLEIQATKLEDSAVYFCASSQFTVSYEQYFGPGTRLTVT.

This clonotype showed up many times. This chain links TRBV4-3 with TRBJ2-6; the D gene is possibly TRBD1 (5 bases). Trimming left V 2 bases short and J 0 bases short, with 11 bases between. CDR1 is LGHNA and CDR2 is YSLEER in the germline V gene. There are 17 residues in the CDR3. CDR3 in amino acids: CASSQTDSSSGANVLTF. In nucleotides, the CDR3 is TGCGCCAGCAGCCAAACCGACAGCAGCTCTGGGGCCAACGTCCTGACTTTC.

This clonotype was recorded a few times. The gene calls are TRBV11-3 and TRBJ2-7; maybe TRBD1 (6 bases). V was trimmed by 0 bases and J by 4 bases, leaving 10 bases between them. This CDR3 spans 14 amino acids. Germline assignment: CDR1 SGHNT and CDR2 YENEEA. The CDR3 region is CASSLEDRYYEQYF. The CDR3 region has the DNA TGTGCCAGCAGCTTAGAGGACAGATATTACGAGCAGTACTTC.